This TCR beta chain emerged from a study of T cells in Graves' hyperthyroidism and ophthalmopathy. At the level of the study: Specimen type is peripheral blood, collected at initial diagnosis prior to any treatment. Study-wide results and limits: In validation, the model predicted ophthalmopathy. These predictions came a median approximately six months before onset.

CDR1 and CDR2 (germline): ENHRY, SYGVKD. The CDR3 is made up of 14 amino acids. The V gene lost 4 bases and the J gene lost 5 bases, with 12 bases spanning the gap. Based on clinical symptoms, serum thyroxine and TRAb, thyroid ultrasound and orbital computed tomography, diagnoses were reached. The authors took PBMCs from 8.5 to 10 ml fresh peripheral blood. Amplified regions were TCR beta CDR3 sequences from RNA transcripts. The HTBI primer set was used in a first-round RT-PCR of the TCR CDR3. From the multiplex PCR reads, TCRdb called clonotypes with MiXCR, one entry per CDR3 protein. Of approximately 870,000 distinct CDR3 sequences detected, 35% to 45% appear once; the ten largest clones hold 8.9%. This clonotype turned up a few times. Antigen specificity is unknown.

The sequenced sample was blood. This clonotype was obtained from a man younger than 35 with Graves' hyperthyroidism. J is TRBJ1-5 and V is TRBV10-3; no definite D call. DNA of the CDR3: TGTGCCATCAGTGGAGCTGGAGGAGATCAGCCCCAGCATTTT. Encoded protein: CAISGAGGDQPQHF.